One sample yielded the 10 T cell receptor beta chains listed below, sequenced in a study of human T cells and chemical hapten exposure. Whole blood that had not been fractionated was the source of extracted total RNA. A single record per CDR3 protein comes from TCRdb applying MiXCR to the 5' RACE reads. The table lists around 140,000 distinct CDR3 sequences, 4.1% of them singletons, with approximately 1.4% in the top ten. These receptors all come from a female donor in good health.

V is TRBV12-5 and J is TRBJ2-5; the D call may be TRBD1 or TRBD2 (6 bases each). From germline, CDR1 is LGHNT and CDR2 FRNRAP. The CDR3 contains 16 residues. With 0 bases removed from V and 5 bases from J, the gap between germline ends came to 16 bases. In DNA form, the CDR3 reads TGTGCTAGTGGTTTGGTACAAGGGGGAGGTCTGGAGACCCAGTACTTC. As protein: CASGLVQGGGLETQYF.

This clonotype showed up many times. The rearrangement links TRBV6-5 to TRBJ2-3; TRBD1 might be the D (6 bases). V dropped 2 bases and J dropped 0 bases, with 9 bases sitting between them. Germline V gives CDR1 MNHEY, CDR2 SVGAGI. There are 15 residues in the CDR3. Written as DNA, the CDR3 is TGTGCCAGCAGTTACAGGACAGCCAGCACAGATACGCAGTATTTT. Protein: CASSYRTASTDTQYF.

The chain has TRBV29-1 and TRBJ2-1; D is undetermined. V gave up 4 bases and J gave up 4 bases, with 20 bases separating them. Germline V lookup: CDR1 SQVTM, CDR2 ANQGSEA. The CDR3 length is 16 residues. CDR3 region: CSVVGQVPVHYNEQFF. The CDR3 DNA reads TGCAGCGTTGTGGGTCAGGTTCCAGTTCATTACAATGAGCAGTTCTTC.

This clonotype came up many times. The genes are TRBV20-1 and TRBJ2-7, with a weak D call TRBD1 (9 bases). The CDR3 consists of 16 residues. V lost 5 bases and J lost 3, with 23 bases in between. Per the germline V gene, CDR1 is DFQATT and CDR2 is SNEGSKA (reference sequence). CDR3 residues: CSASGGLGQGIYEQYF. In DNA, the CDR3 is TGCAGTGCTTCGGGGGGGCTAGGACAGGGGATCTACGAGCAGTACTTC.

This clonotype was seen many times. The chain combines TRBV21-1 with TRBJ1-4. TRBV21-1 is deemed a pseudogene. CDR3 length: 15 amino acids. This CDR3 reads CASTTKRLPNEKLFF. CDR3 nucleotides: TGTGCCAGCACAACCAAGAGGCTTCCGAATGAAAAACTGTTTTTT.

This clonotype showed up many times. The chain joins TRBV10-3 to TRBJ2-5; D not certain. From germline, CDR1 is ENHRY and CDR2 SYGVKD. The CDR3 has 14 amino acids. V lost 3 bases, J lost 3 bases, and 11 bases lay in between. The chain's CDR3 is CAISEVPQKETQYF. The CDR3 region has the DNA TGTGCCATCAGTGAAGTCCCACAGAAAGAGACCCAGTACTTC.

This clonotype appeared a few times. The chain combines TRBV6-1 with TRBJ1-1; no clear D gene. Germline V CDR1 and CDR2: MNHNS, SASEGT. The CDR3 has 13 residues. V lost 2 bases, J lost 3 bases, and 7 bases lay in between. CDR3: CASSEHVDTEAFF. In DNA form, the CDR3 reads TGTGCCAGCAGTGAACATGTGGACACTGAAGCTTTCTTT.

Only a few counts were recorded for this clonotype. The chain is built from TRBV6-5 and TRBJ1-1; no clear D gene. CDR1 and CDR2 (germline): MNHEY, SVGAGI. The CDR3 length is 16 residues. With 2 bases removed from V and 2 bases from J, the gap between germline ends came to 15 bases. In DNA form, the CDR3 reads TGTGCCAGCAGTTACAAAGCGGCGGTGATTAACACTGAAGCTTTCTTT. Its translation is CASSYKAAVINTEAFF.

The CDR3 coding sequence is TGTGCCAGTAGTATAGATCGTAACAGGGACGAAGCTTTCTTT. Residues: CASSIDRNRDEAFF. V usage is TRBV19 and J usage is TRBJ1-1; tentatively, D is TRBD1 (6 bases). The CDR3 covers 14 residues. The V end lost 0 bases, the J end lost 8 bases, and 13 bases lay between the germline ends. Germline loops: CDR1 LNHDA, CDR2 SQIVND (reference sequence).

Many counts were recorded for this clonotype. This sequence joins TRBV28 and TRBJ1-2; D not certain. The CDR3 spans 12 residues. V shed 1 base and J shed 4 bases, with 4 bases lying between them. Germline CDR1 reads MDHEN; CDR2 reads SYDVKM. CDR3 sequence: CASSLSAYGYTF. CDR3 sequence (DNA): TGTGCCAGCAGTTTATCGGCCTATGGCTACACCTTC.